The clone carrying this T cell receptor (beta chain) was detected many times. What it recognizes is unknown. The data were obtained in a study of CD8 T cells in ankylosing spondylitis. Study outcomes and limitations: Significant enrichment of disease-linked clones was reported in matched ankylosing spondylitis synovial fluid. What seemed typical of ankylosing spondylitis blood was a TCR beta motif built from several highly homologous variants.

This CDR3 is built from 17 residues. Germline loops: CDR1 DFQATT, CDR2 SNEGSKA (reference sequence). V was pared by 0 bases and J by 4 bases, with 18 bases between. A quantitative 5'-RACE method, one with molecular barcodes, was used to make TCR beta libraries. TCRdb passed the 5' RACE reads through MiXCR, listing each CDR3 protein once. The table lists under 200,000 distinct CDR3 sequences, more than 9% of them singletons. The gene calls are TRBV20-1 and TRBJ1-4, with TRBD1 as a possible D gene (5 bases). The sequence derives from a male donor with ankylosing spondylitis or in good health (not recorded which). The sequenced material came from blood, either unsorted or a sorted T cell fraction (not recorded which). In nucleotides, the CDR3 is TGCAGTGCTAGAGATAAGTTTGAGGGGAAGAATAATGAAAAACTGTTTTTT. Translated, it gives CSARDKFEGKNNEKLFF.